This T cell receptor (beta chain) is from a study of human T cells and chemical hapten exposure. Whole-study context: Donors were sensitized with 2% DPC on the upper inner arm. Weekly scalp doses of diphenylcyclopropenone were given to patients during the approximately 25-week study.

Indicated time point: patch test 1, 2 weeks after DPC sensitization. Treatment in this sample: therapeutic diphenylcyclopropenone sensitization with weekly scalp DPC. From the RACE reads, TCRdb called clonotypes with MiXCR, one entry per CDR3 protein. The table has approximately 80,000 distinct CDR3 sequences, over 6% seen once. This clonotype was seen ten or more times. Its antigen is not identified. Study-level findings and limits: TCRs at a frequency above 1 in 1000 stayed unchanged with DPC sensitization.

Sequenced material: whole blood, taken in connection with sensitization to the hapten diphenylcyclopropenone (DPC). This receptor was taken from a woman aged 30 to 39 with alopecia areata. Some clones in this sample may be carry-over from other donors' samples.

The CDR3 here is CASSRAGTSDTQYF. DNA of the CDR3: TGTGCCAGCAGTCGAGCGGGGACCTCAGATACGCAGTATTTT. The rearrangement uses TRBV6-5 and TRBJ2-3; TRBD2 matches at 7 bases. Germline lookup yields CDR1 MNHEY and CDR2 SVGAGI. V dropped 5 bases and J dropped 4; count of bases not matched to a gene: 6. The CDR3 has 14 amino acids.